This is a list of T cell receptor beta chains from one sample in a study of cytomegalovirus exposure and HLA in healthy donors. Libraries were prepared by immunoSEQ multiplex PCR; TCRdb keeps only in-frame clonotypes and omits some of them. This sample yields about 190,000 clones, of which around 73% are seen a single time; 2% to 2.5% belongs to the top ten. Sample: PBMCs. These receptors were collected from a woman in her 30s in good health and CMV-seropositive. CDR3s include the opening cysteine and the closing phenylalanine or tryptophan. A D gene is named only where the DNA matches it firmly. Some rows mark clone size as missing; the rest say once, few, many or name a class of expanded clone.

d_call clone_size j_call v_call cdr3_nt cdr3_aa
. . TRBJ1-2 TRBV18 TGTGCCAGCGCTGTGGACGGGAAACTGGGCTACACCTTC CASAVDGKLGYTF
. . TRBJ1-3 TRBV30 TGTGCCTGGATGGTGAGCTCTGGAAACACCATATATTTT CAWMVSSGNTIYF
TRBD1 . TRBJ1-4 TRBV30 TGTGCCTGCCGAGGGGCAGGGGGCGAAAAACTGTTTTTT CACRGAGGEKLFF
TRBD1 . TRBJ1-4 TRBV7-9 TGTGCCAGCAGCTTAAAGTGGGGACAGGATGAAAAACTGTTTTTT CASSLKWGQDEKLFF
. . TRBJ1-1 TRBV28 TGTGCCAGCAGTTGGAACAGGGTAGGATGGACTGAAGCTTTCTTT CASSWNRVGWTEAFF
TRBD1 few TRBJ2-7 TRBV6-5 TGTGCCAGCAGGGCGGGGACAGGGGGCTACGAGCAGTACTTC CASRAGTGGYEQYF
TRBD1 . TRBJ1-6 TRBV5-1 TGCGCCAGCCGGATTAACCCGGGACAGAATTCACCCCTCCACTTT CASRINPGQNSPLHF
TRBD1 . TRBJ1-5 TRBV18 TGTGCCAGCTCTCCCGACAGGGGAGGCAATCAGCCCCAGCATTTT CASSPDRGGNQPQHF
TRBD1 . TRBJ2-7 TRBV7-3 TGTGCCAGCAGCTTCGACAGGGGGTACGAGCAGTACTTC CASSFDRGYEQYF
TRBD1 . TRBJ2-1 TRBV19 TGTGCCAGTAGTACCTTTGGGACAGGTCTGGGGCAGTTCTTC CASSTFGTGLGQFF
. . TRBJ1-1 TRBV30 TGTGCCTGGAGCGCAGGGAGGACTGAAGCTTTCTTT CAWSAGRTEAFF
. . TRBJ1-2 TRBV14 TGTGCCAGCAGCCCGAACAGCTACTATGGCTACACCTTC CASSPNSYYGYTF
. . TRBJ2-7 TRBV5-6 TGTGCCAGCAGCCGGTACGAGCAGTACTTC CASSRYEQYF
. . TRBJ2-1 TRBV7-2 TGTGCCAGCAGCTCCGGACTGTGGCATGAGCAGTTCTTC CASSSGLWHEQFF
TRBD2 . TRBJ2-3 TRBV9 TGTGCCAGCAGCATGGGACTAGCGGGAGGGTCCACAGATACGCAGTATTTT CASSMGLAGGSTDTQYF
TRBD1 . TRBJ2-1 TRBV9 TGTGCCAGCAGCCTGTGGGACAGCTCCTACAATGAGCAGTTCTTC CASSLWDSSYNEQFF
. . TRBJ2-3 TRBV27 TGTGCCAGCAGAGTTTGGGCCGGAGATACGCAGTATTTT CASRVWAGDTQYF
. . TRBJ1-2 TRBV5-1 TGCGCCAGCAGCGCTGAGGGGGTGGCGAACTATGGCTACACCTTC CASSAEGVANYGYTF
. . TRBJ1-1 TRBV5-4 TGTGCCAGCAGCGTCGGAGTGAACACTGAAGCTTTCTTT CASSVGVNTEAFF
. . TRBJ1-2 TRBV4-3 TGCGCCAGCAGCCAAGATCTTCGGACAGCCTATGGCTACACCTTC CASSQDLRTAYGYTF
TRBD2 once TRBJ2-5 TRBV7-6 TGTGCCAGCAGCTTAAAACTAGCGGGGGGGGAGACCCAGTACTTC CASSLKLAGGETQYF
TRBD1 once TRBJ1-3 TRBV30 TGTGCCGCACAGGGACAGCACGGAAACACCATATATTTT CAAQGQHGNTIYF
TRBD2 . TRBJ2-1 TRBV4-1 TGCGCCAGCAGCCAAGGGATGGCTAGCGGTCCTCCCTACAATGAGCAGTTCTTC CASSQGMASGPPYNEQFF
TRBD2 . TRBJ2-5 TRBV28 TGTGCCAGCCAAGGGAGCGGGAGGGGACAAGAGACCCAGTACTTC CASQGSGRGQETQYF
TRBD1 . TRBJ2-7 TRBV28 TGTGCCATCCACCCGGGACAGGGCTACGAGCAGTACTTC CAIHPGQGYEQYF
TRBD2 . TRBJ2-1 TRBV6-5 TGTGCCAGCAGTAGGGGACTAAGTAATGAGCAGTTCTTC CASSRGLSNEQFF
TRBD2 . TRBJ2-7 TRBV18 TGTGCCAGCTCACCCAGCCCGGGACTAGCGGCCCCCTACGAGCAGTACTTC CASSPSPGLAAPYEQYF
. . TRBJ2-1 TRBV7-2 TGTGCCAGCAGCTTAGTCGGGACACAAGCTAATGAGCAGTTCTTC CASSLVGTQANEQFF
. few TRBJ2-1 TRBV9 TGTGCCAGCAGCGCCGCCGGGACTCCAACCAATGAGCAGTTCTTC CASSAAGTPTNEQFF
TRBD1 . TRBJ1-5 TRBV28 TGTGCCAGCAGTTTCCCGGGACAGCTGAGATATAGCAATCAGCCCCAGCATTTT CASSFPGQLRYSNQPQHF
. . TRBJ1-4 TRBV6-5 TGTGCCAGCAGTTACTTAAAGGGAGTGGATGAAAAACTGTTTTTT CASSYLKGVDEKLFF
. . TRBJ1-1 TRBV9 . CASSVGEGSTEAFF
TRBD2 once TRBJ2-3 TRBV4-3 TGCGCCAGCAGCCACCGACTAGCGGGACGGGAAGATACGCAGTATTTT CASSHRLAGREDTQYF
TRBD1 . TRBJ1-4 TRBV27 TGTGCCAGCACGACAGGGGGGAGGGAAAAACTGTTTTTT CASTTGGREKLFF
TRBD2 . TRBJ2-3 TRBV9 TGTGCCAGCAGCCCAACCGCTAGCGGGCACACAGATACGCAGTATTTT CASSPTASGHTDTQYF
TRBD1 . TRBJ1-1 TRBV27 TGTGCCAGCAGTTGGACAGGGGGCGCTGGAGTCACTGAAGCTTTCTTT CASSWTGGAGVTEAFF
TRBD2 few TRBJ2-1 TRBV2 TGTGCCATCCGACTAGCGGTATACAATGAGCAGTTCTTC CAIRLAVYNEQFF
TRBD1 . TRBJ2-6 TRBV6-5 TGTGCCTGCAGGGGGCGCGGTGGGGCCAACGTCCTGACTTTC CACRGRGGANVLTF
TRBD1 . TRBJ2-3 TRBV5-1 TGCGCCAGCAGCTCGGGGACAGGGACGGGTACGCAGTATTTT CASSSGTGTGTQYF
. . TRBJ2-3 TRBV7-9 TGTGCCAGCAGCTTAGTTGGCAGTCCAGATACGCAGTATTTT CASSLVGSPDTQYF
. . TRBJ2-2 TRBV7-2 TGTGCCAGCAGCCCCGAGAGGGTCGGGGAGCTGTTTTTT CASSPERVGELFF
TRBD1 . TRBJ2-7 TRBV18 TGTGCCAGCTCATGGGGACAGGGGACACCAGGCGAGCAGTACTTC CASSWGQGTPGEQYF
. . TRBJ1-1 TRBV5-1 TGCGCCAGCAGCTTGGCTCGGGGATCCATGAACACTGAAGCTTTCTTT CASSLARGSMNTEAFF
TRBD2 once TRBJ2-7 TRBV7-8 TGTGCCAGCAGACGTAATGGACTAGCGGGAGTCGGGAGCTACGAGCAGTACTTC CASRRNGLAGVGSYEQYF
TRBD1 . TRBJ2-7 TRBV18 TGTGCCAGCTCACCGTTGGTAGGACAGGTCGGGTCCTACGAGCAGTACTTC CASSPLVGQVGSYEQYF
. . TRBJ1-5 TRBV19 TGTGCCAGTAGTATAATAGGAGTGGGCAATCAGCCCCAGCATTTT CASSIIGVGNQPQHF